This T cell receptor (beta chain) emerged from a study of blood T cell repertoires in COVID-19. Looking at the study overall: Sites across the United States, Italy and Spain contributed samples from acute and convalescent COVID-19.

How the authors handled the data: Reference gene primer amplification in the assay estimated nucleated cell counts. Only in-frame clones appear in the TCRdb table, and some are missing; sequencing was by immunoSEQ multiplex PCR. The V and J calls and clone size come from that table; D and trimming were worked out from the DNA. The top ten hold around 8.4% of the sample, which has about 140,000 clones, more than 70% seen once. Material: peripheral blood. The TCR originated in a woman in her sixties with acute or convalescent COVID-19.

The CDR3, as DNA: TGTGCCAGCAGCATACAGGGGACCCTCACTGAAGCTTTCTTT. It codes for CASSIQGTLTEAFF. The genes are TRBV6-5 and TRBJ1-1, with 7 positions matching TRBD1. Germline V gene data show CDR1 as MNHEY and CDR2 as SVGAGI. There are 14 residues in the CDR3. J gave up 4 bases and V 6 bases, and 8 bases lay outside the gene matches.